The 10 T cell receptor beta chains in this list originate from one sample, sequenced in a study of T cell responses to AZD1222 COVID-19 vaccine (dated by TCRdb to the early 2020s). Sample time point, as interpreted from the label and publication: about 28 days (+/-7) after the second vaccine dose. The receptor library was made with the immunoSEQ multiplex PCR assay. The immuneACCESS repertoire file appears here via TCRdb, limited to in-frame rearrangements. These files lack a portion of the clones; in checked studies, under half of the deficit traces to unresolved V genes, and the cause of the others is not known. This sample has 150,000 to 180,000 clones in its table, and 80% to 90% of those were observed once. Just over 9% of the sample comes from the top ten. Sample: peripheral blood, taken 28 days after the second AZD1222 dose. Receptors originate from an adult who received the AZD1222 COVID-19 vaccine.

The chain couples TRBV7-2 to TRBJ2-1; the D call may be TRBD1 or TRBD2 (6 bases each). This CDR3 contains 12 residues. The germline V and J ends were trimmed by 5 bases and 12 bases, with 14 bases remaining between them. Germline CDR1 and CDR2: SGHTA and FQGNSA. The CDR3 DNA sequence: TGTGCCAGCAGCGTTATTGGGGGGCCGCAGTTCTTC. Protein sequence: CASSVIGGPQFF.

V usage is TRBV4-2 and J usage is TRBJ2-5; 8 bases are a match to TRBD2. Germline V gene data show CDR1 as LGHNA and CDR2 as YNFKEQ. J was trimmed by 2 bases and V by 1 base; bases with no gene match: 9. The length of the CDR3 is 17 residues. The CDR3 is CASSQGRSGRVQETQYF. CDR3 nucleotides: TGTGCCAGCAGCCAAGGCCGGAGCGGGAGAGTTCAAGAGACCCAGTACTTC.

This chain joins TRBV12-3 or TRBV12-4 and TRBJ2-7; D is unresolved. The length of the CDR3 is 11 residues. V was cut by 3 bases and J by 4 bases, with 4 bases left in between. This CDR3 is CASSFKYEQYF. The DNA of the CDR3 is TGTGCCAGCAGTTTTAAATACGAGCAGTACTTC.

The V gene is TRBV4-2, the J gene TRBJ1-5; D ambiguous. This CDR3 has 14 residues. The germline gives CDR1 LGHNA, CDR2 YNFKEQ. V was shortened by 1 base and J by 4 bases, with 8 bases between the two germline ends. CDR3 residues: CASSQVGGNQPQHF. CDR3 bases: TGTGCCAGCAGCCAAGTAGGCGGGAATCAGCCCCAGCATTTT.

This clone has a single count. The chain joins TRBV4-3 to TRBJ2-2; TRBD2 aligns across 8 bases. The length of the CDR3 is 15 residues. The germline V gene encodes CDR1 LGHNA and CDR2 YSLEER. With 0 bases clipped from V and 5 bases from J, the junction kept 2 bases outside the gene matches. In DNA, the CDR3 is TGCGCCAGCAGCCAAGATAGCGGGATAACCGGGGAGCTGTTTTTT. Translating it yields CASSQDSGITGELFF.

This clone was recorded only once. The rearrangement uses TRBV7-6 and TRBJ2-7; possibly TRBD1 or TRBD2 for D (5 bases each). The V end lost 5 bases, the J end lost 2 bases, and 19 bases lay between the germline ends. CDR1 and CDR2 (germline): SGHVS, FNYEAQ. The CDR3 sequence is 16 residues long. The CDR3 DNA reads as TGTGCCAGCAGCCAGCTCGGGGCGGACCCTACCTACGAGCAGTACTTC. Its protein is CASSQLGADPTYEQYF.

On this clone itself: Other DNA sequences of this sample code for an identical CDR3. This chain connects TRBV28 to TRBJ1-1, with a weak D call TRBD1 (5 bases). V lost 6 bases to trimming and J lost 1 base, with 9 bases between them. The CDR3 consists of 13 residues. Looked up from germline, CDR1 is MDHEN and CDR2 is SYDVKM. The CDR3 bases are TGTGCCAGCAGGGGGCCCAAGAACACTGAAGCTTTCTTT. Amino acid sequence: CASRGPKNTEAFF.

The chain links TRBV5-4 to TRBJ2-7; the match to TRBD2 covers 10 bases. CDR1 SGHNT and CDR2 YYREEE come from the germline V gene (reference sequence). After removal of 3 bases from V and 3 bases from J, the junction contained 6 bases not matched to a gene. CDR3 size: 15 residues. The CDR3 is CASSWGAGGNYEQYF. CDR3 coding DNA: TGTGCCAGCAGCTGGGGAGCGGGAGGGAACTACGAGCAGTACTTC.

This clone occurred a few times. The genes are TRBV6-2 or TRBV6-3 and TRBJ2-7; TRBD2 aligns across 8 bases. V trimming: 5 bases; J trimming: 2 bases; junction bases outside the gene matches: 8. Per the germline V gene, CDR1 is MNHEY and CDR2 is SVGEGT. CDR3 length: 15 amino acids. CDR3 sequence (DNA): TGTGCCAGCAGTCAGAGCGGGAGTAGGACCTACGAGCAGTACTTC. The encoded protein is CASSQSGSRTYEQYF.

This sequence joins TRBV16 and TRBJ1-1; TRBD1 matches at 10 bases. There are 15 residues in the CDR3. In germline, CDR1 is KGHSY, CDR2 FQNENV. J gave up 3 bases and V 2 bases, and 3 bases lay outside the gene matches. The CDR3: CASSQPGTGDTEAFF. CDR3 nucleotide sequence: TGTGCCAGCAGCCAACCCGGGACAGGGGACACTGAAGCTTTCTTT.